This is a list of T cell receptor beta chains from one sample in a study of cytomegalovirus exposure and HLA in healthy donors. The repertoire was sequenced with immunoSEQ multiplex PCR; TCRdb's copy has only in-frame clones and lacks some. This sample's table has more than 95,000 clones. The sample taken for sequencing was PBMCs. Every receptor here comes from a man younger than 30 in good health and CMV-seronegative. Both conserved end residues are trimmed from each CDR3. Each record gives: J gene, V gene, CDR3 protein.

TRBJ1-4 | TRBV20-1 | SAPTYEKLF
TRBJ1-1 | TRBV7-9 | ASRSREDTEAF
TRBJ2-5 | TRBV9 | ASSVNSVSETQY
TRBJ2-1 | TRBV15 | ATSKKTSGRQDEQF
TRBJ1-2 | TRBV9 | ASSPRDRYGYT
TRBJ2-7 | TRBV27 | ASTSLTGCPLVFTYEQY
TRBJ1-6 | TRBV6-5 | ASSYEPRGYNSPLH
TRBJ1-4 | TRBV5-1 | ASSLGSGSNEKLF
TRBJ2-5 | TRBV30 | ASAGQGEDQY
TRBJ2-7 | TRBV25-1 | ASSSQRESYEQY
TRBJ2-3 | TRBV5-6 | ASSPVASDTQY
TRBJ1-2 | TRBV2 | ASSGGGINYGYT
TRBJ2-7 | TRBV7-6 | ASSLALQGYEQY
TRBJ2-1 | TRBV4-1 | ASRRTGRNEQF
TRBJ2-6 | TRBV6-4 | ASSDTYSGANVLT
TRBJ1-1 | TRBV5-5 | ASSLRGPTTEAF
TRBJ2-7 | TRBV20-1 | SASFHYEQY
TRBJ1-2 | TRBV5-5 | ASSLGARGNGYT
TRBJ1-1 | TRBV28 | ASLRGIGLMNTEAF
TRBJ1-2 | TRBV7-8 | ASSPGTGPPSFYGYT
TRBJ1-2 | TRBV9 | ASSVAVSVGYT
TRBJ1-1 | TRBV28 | ASSLQVGAYTEAF
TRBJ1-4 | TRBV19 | ATGGVYEKLF
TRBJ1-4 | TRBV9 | ASSVGGVTNEKLF
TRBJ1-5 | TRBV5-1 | ASSTGGNQPQH
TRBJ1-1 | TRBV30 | AWSVTPMNTEAF
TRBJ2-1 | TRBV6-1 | ASRTGRLEEQF
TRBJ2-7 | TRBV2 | ASRGQGTHEQY
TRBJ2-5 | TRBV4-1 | ASSQAGLLQETQY
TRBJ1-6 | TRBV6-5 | ASSSAGIGGNSPLH
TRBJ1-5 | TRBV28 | ASRPTRGLNSNQPQH
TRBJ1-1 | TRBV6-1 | ASSDTGEWTEAF
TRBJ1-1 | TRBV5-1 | ASSFSAGWNTEAF
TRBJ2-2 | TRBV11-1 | ASSLVVQGSNTGELF
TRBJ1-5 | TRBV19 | ASSPRLGQGNNQPQH
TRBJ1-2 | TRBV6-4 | ASSENRIYGYT
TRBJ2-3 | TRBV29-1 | SDTTSPTDTQY